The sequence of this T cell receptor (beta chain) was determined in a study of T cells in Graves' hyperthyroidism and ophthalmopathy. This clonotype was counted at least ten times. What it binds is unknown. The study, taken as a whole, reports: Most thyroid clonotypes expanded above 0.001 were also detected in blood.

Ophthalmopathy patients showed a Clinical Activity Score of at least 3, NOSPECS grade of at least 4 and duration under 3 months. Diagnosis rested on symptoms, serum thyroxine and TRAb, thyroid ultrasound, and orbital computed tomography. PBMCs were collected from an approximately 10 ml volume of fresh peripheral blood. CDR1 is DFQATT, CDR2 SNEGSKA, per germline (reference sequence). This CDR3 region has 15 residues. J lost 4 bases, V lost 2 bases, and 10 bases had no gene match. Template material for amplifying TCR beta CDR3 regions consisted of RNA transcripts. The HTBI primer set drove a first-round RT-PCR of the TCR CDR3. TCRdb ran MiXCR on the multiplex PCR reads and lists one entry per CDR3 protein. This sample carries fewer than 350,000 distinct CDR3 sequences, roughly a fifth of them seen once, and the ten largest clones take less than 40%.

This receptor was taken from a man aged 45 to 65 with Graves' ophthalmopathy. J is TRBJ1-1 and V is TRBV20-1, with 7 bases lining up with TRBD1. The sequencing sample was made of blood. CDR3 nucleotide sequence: TGCAGTGCTAGACGACAGGGCGACGTGGGCACTGAAGCTTTCTTT. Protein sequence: CSARRQGDVGTEAFF.